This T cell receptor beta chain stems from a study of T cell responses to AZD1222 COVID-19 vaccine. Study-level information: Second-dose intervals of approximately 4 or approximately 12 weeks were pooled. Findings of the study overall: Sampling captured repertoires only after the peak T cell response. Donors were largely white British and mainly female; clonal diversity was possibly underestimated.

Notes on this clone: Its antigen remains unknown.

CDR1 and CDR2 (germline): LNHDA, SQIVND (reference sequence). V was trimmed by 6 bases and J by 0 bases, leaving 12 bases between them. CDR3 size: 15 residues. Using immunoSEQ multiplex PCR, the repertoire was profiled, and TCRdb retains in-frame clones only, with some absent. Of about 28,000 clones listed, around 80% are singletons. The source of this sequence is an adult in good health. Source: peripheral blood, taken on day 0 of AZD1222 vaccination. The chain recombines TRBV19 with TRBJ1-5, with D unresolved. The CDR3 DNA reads TGTGCCAGTAGCCCTACAAGGCTTAGCAATCAGCCCCAGCATTTT. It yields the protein CASSPTRLSNQPQHF.